The clone carrying this T cell receptor beta chain was counted a few times. Clones were sequenced by immunoSEQ multiplex PCR, and TCRdb holds only the in-frame ones, with some missing. Among over 50,000 clones listed, about 90% were seen once. This record belongs to a study of T cell changes during pregnancy in multiple sclerosis. Trimming shortened V by 4 bases and J by 1 base, and 11 bases separated the two germline ends. The CDR3 sequence is 14 residues long. CDR1 is SGHKS, CDR2 YYEKEE, per germline (reference sequence). This specimen consisted of peripheral blood, obtained in the first trimester of pregnancy. This clonotype was sampled from a female donor in good health, enrolled as a control in a pregnancy study. The chain employs TRBV5-5 and TRBJ1-1; no clear D. The CDR3 spells CASSQTRQNTEAFF. In DNA form, the CDR3 reads TGTGCCAGCAGCCAGACTAGACAGAACACTGAAGCTTTCTTT.